This TCR beta chain was found in a study of T cells in Graves' hyperthyroidism and ophthalmopathy. This clonotype has a count of ten or more. Using 9.5 to 10 ml of fresh peripheral blood, PBMCs were prepared. What was amplified from RNA transcripts were TCR beta CDR3 regions. The TCR CDR3 was amplified in a first-round RT-PCR using the HTBI primer set. TCRdb re-called the multiplex PCR reads through MiXCR, storing one row per CDR3 protein. Among 330,000 or so distinct CDR3 sequences listed, over 15% were seen once. The TCR comes from a woman between 40 and 55 years old with Graves' ophthalmopathy. The material sequenced was blood.

The CDR3 reads CASSWGTKVTGELFF. The CDR3 nucleotides read TGTGCCAGCAGTTGGGGGACTAAAGTCACCGGGGAGCTGTTTTTT. The rearrangement uses TRBV12-3 or TRBV12-4 and TRBJ2-2, with 7 bases fitting TRBD2. The CDR3 spans 15 residues. V shed 4 bases and J 4 bases; nucleotides not matched to a gene: 6.